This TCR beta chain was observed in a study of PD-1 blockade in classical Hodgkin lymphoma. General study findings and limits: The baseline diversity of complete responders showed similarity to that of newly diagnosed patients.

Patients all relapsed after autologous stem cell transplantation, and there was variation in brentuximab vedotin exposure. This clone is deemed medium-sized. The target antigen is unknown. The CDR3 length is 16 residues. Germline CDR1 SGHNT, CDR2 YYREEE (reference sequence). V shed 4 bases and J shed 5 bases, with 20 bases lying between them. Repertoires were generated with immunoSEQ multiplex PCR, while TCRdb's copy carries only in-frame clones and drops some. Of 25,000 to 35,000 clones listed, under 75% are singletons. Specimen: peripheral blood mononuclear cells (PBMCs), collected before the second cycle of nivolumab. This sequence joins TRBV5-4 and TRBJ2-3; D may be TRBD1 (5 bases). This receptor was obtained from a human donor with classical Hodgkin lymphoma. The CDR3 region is CASSDQGAGFKDTQYF. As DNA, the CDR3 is TGTGCCAGCAGCGACCAAGGTGCAGGGTTTAAAGATACGCAGTATTTT.